This T cell receptor beta chain was sequenced for a study of T cell responses to AZD1222 COVID-19 vaccine. Germline lookup yields CDR1 SGHTA and CDR2 FQGTGA. Trimming at V came to 5 bases and at J to 2 bases, leaving 9 bases not matched to a gene. The CDR3 length is 16 residues. Generated by immunoSEQ multiplex PCR, the TCRdb table keeps only in-frame clones and is missing some. This sample has approximately 120,000 clones; 70% to 90% occur once, and the top ten carry approximately 4.2%. The source is an adult in good health. This chain uses TRBV7-3 with TRBJ2-1; 7 bases map to TRBD2. Sequences were derived from peripheral blood, sampled on day 0 of AZD1222 vaccination. CDR3 nucleotides: TGTGCCAGCAGCCATCTCCGGGACTACCCCTACAATGAGCAGTTCTTC. Its translation is CASSHLRDYPYNEQFF.